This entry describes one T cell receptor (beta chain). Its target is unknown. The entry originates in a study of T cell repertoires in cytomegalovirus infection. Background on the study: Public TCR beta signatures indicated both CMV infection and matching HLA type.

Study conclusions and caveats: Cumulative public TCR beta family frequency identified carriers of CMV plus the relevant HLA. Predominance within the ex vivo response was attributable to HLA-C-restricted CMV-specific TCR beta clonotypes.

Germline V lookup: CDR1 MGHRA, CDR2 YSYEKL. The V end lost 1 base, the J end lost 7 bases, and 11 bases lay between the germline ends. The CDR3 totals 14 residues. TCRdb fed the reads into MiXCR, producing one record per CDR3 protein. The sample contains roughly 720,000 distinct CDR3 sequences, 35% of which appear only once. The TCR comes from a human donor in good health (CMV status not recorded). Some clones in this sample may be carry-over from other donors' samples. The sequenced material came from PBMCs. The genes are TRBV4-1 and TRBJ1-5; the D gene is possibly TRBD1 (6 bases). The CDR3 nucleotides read TGCGCCAGCAGCCAAGGGGGGCAGGAGCAGCCCCAGCATTTT. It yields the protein CASSQGGQEQPQHF.